The clone carrying this T cell receptor (beta chain) was observed a handful of times. Antigen: not known. The data derive from a study of cytotoxic CD8 clonotypes in ibrutinib-treated CLL. As for the study in general: Mean values per sample were a few hundred thousand productive templates and tens of thousands of productive rearrangements.

Sequenced by immunoSEQ multiplex PCR; TCRdb stores in-frame clones only, minus some. This table has about 58,000 clones, around 68% appearing once. General study findings and limits: Age-matched healthy donor levels were exceeded by baseline clonality, which tracked circulating CD8+ T-cell counts. The times at which samples were taken varied between sustained-remission and progressing patients.

The sequencing here drew on PBMCs, taken after 12 months of ibrutinib treatment. This sequence was found in a human donor with chronic lymphocytic leukemia.

CDR3 sequence: CASNTGGVGNQPQHF. CDR3 in DNA: TGTGCCAGTAACACAGGGGGTGTTGGCAATCAGCCCCAGCATTTT. V gene TRBV19 combines with J gene TRBJ1-5; 8 positions agree with TRBD1. The CDR3 length is 15 residues. Unmatched junction bases numbered 7, after V lost 7 bases and J lost 2 bases. Germline-derived CDR1 and CDR2 are LNHDA and SQIVND (reference sequence).